The clone carrying this TCR beta chain has ten or more counts. What it binds is not known. The junction had 10 bases not matched to a gene; V was cut back by 6 bases and J by 7 bases. CDR1 and CDR2 from the germline V gene are KGHSH and LQKENI. The CDR3 consists of 16 residues. These data come from a study of response to subunit inactivated influenza vaccine. Whole-study findings and limits: T cells newly recruited by each seasonal influenza vaccination are few, the authors suggested.

TCRdb re-called the RT-PCR reads through MiXCR, storing one row per CDR3 protein. The data hold 450,000 to 600,000 distinct CDR3 sequences, with about 7.6% observed a single time. The sample consisted of PBMCs from blood, taken less than 30 months after vaccination. The clonotype comes from a man between 50 and 69 years old who received an inactivated influenza vaccine. This chain connects TRBV18 to TRBJ2-1; 12 bases fit TRBD2. The chain's CDR3 is CASSPSSGGAGNEQFF. CDR3 nucleotides: TGTGCCAGCTCCCCTTCTAGCGGGGGGGCAGGGAATGAGCAGTTCTTC.